The 17 T cell receptor beta chains given below trace back to one sample, sequenced in a study of T-cell memory formation after mild COVID-19. TCRdb re-called the 5' RACE reads through MiXCR, storing one row per CDR3 protein. The sample contains 540,000 or so distinct CDR3 sequences, roughly 20% of which appear only once. The sample comprised PBMCs or a T cell subset sorted from them (not recorded which). These receptors originate from an adult woman who had mild COVID-19 (a few samples of this study predate the infection). Cell type and time point are not known.

This clonotype was observed a handful of times. The V gene is TRBV11-2, the J gene TRBJ2-5; the D is unclear. Trimming removed 0 bases from V and 1 base from J, with 9 bases in between. The CDR3 spans 15 residues. CDR1 SGHAT and CDR2 FQNNGV come from the germline V gene. The CDR3 DNA reads as TGTGCCAGCAGCTTAGATCTGAGGAGCCAAGAGACCCAGTACTTC. Translating gives CASSLDLRSQETQYF.

The sample holds a few counts of this clonotype. The chain recombines TRBV2 with TRBJ1-2; tentative D call: TRBD1 (6 bases). Trimming shortened V by 5 bases and J by 4 bases, and 11 bases separated the two germline ends. The CDR3 length is 13 residues. CDR1 and CDR2 from the germline V gene are SNHLY and FYNNEI. The CDR3 loop reads CASSMGRGYGYTF. The DNA of the CDR3 is TGTGCCAGCAGTATGGGCAGGGGCTATGGCTACACCTTC.

This clonotype was seen more than once but under ten times. J is TRBJ2-7 and V is TRBV7-9; TRBD1 matches 8 bases. Unmatched junction bases numbered 5, after V lost 6 bases and J lost 7 bases. Germline values: CDR1 SEHNR, CDR2 FQNEAQ (reference sequence). This CDR3 comprises 12 residues. CDR3 coding DNA: TGTGCCAGCAGACCGACAGGGGAAGAGCAGTACTTC. Encoded protein: CASRPTGEEQYF.

This clonotype showed up just a few times. The V gene is TRBV7-2, the J gene TRBJ2-3, with 7 nucleotides matching TRBD1. Germline lookup yields CDR1 SGHTA and CDR2 FQGNSA. J lost 3 bases, V lost 5 bases, and 5 bases had no gene match. CDR3 length: 14 residues. The CDR3 is CASSTGQHTDTQYF. The CDR3 DNA reads as TGTGCCAGCAGCACGGGACAGCATACAGATACGCAGTATTTT.

The chain couples TRBV29-1 to TRBJ1-3, with D maybe TRBD1 (6 bases). Germline V gives CDR1 SQVTM, CDR2 ANQGSEA. The V and J ends lost 1 base and 2 bases respectively, with 6 bases between them. CDR3 length equals 13 residues. The DNA of the CDR3 is TGCAGCGTTGAAGGGGGGCCTGGAAACACCATATATTTT. This translates into CSVEGGPGNTIYF.

The V call is TRBV7-9, the J call TRBJ1-4; 7 bases agree with TRBD1. From germline, CDR1 is SEHNR and CDR2 FQNEAQ (reference sequence). The CDR3 is 14 residues long. The ends lost 4 bases at V and 8 bases at J; junction bases unmatched: 7. CDR3 in amino acids: CASSYNRGEEKLFF. CDR3 coding DNA: TGTGCCAGCAGCTATAACAGGGGTGAAGAAAAACTGTTTTTT.

The chain carries TRBV12-3 or TRBV12-4 and TRBJ1-3; perhaps TRBD1 as D (6 bases). The CDR3 is 12 amino acids. Deletions cut 5 bases from V and 12 bases from J, with 14 bases between. This CDR3 is CASSPGGSSIYF. CDR3 DNA: TGTGCCAGCAGTCCCGGGGGCTCGAGCATATATTTT.

The table lists this clonotype with a few counts. The chain joins TRBV5-5 to TRBJ1-5; no clear D gene. The CDR3 sequence is 15 residues long. The V end lost 0 bases, the J end lost 3 bases, and 10 bases lay between the germline ends. Germline V CDR1 and CDR2: SGHKS, YYEKEE (reference sequence). CDR3 protein: CASSLAPGPNQPQHF. In DNA form, the CDR3 reads TGTGCCAGCAGCTTGGCCCCGGGCCCCAATCAGCCCCAGCATTTT.

The chain joins TRBV2 to TRBJ1-5, with unresolved D. Germline CDR1 is SNHLY and CDR2 is FYNNEI. The V end lost 4 bases, the J end lost 2 bases, and 12 bases lay between the germline ends. The CDR3 consists of 15 residues. CDR3 sequence (DNA): TGTGCCAGCAGTGCAATACCGGGTCGCAATCAGCCCCAGCATTTT. Protein product: CASSAIPGRNQPQHF. Based on the CDR3 plus reference TRBV2 and TRBJ1-5, the full variable domain is EPEVTQTPSHQVTQMGQEVILRCVPISNHLYFYWYRQILGQKVEFLVSFYNNEISEKSEIFDDQFSVERPDGSNFTLKIRSTKLEDSAMYFCASSAIPGRNQPQHFGDGTRLSIL.

This clonotype was recorded a few times. V and J are TRBV25-1 and TRBJ1-5; 9 bases agree with TRBD1. The CDR3 has 15 residues. The germline V gene encodes CDR1 MGHDK and CDR2 SYGVNS. J lost 5 bases, V lost 7 bases, and 9 bases had no gene match. This CDR3 reads CASIVLQGAYQPQHF. The DNA for the CDR3 is TGTGCCAGCATTGTGTTACAGGGGGCCTATCAGCCCCAGCATTTT.

The gene calls are TRBV7-2 and TRBJ1-6, with TRBD1 identical over 7 bases. The V gene end was trimmed by 7 bases and the J gene end by 5 bases; junction bases not matched to a gene: 8. The CDR3 runs to 15 residues. The germline V gene has CDR1 SGHTA and CDR2 FQGNSA. CDR3 residues: CASNTRQGHNSPLHF. For the CDR3, the DNA is TGTGCCAGCAATACGAGACAGGGCCATAATTCACCCCTCCACTTT.

V is TRBV20-1 and J is TRBJ2-7; D perhaps matches TRBD2 (5 bases). Per the germline V gene, CDR1 is DFQATT and CDR2 is SNEGSKA (reference sequence). The CDR3 contains 13 residues. V was clipped by 0 bases and J by 2 bases, with 8 bases between them. CDR3 in amino acids: CSARDGKTYEQYF. The CDR3 nucleotides are TGCAGTGCTAGAGACGGGAAAACCTACGAGCAGTACTTC.

The chain employs TRBV30 and TRBJ1-4, with 9 bases lining up with TRBD1. After removal of 2 bases from V and 6 bases from J, the junction contained 7 bases not matched to a gene. Per germline, CDR1 GTSNPN and CDR2 SVGIG (reference sequence). CDR3 size: 15 residues. CDR3 sequence reads: CAWSPPGQGDEKLFF. As DNA, the CDR3 is TGTGCCTGGAGTCCTCCGGGACAGGGCGATGAAAAACTGTTTTTT.

In its sample, this clonotype was seen a few times. The chain joins TRBV5-1 to TRBJ2-7; 11 bases line up with TRBD2. CDR1 and CDR2 (germline): SGHRS, YFSETQ. V was pared by 1 base and J by 10 bases, with 13 bases of the junction left unmatched. The CDR3 is made up of 16 amino acids. CDR3 amino acids: CASSLSTSGSLSGQYF. The DNA for the CDR3 is TGCGCCAGCAGCTTGAGCACTAGCGGGAGCCTGTCGGGACAGTACTTC.

V and J are TRBV4-1 and TRBJ2-3; D gene ambiguous. The CDR3 has 16 amino acids. CDR1 and CDR2 (germline): MGHRA, YSYEKL. The ends were cut back, 0 bases at V and 0 bases at J, with 10 bases in the middle. The CDR3 sequence: CASSQDKGSSTDTQYF. The CDR3 DNA follows: TGCGCCAGCAGCCAAGACAAGGGATCGAGCACAGATACGCAGTATTTT.

The V call is TRBV18, the J call TRBJ2-1; D uncertain. The CDR3 consists of 13 residues. Germline V gives CDR1 KGHSH, CDR2 LQKENI. Trimming left V 3 bases short and J 12 bases short, with 15 bases between. CDR3 amino acids: CASSPPQTLGQFF. CDR3 in DNA: TGTGCCAGCTCACCGCCTCAAACCCTTGGGCAGTTCTTC.

V gene TRBV7-9 combines with J gene TRBJ2-7, with a tentative D call TRBD1 (6 bases). The CDR3 is 13 residues long. Trimming took off 1 base at V and 11 bases at J, with 15 bases between the two ends. Germline values: CDR1 SEHNR, CDR2 FQNEAQ (reference sequence). The CDR3: CASSLGQAYGKYF. CDR3 coding DNA: TGTGCCAGCAGCTTAGGACAGGCGTACGGGAAGTACTTC.